This T cell receptor beta chain is drawn from a study of blood T cell repertoires in COVID-19. This clone was counted a single time. Sequencing was performed with immunoSEQ multiplex PCR; in TCRdb, only in-frame clones are kept and a portion is missing. Among 250,000 to 350,000 clones listed, 85% to 90% were seen once. Individuals aged 18 to 89 years were recruited from around 22 US areas. Cohort 3 recovered donors had two negative PCRs, clearance, or symptom resolution. Germline V gene sequence: CDR1 SGHTA, CDR2 FQGTGA. The V segment lost 4 bases and the J segment 7 bases; nucleotides outside the gene matches: 9. CDR3 length: 14 amino acids.

The V gene is TRBV7-3, the J gene TRBJ2-7; 8 bases agree with TRBD1. This sequence originates from a woman aged 18-29 years who had recovered from COVID-19. The sample was PBMCs or T cells enriched from blood (not recorded which). The CDR3 loop is CASSSLLTGAEQYF. The CDR3 DNA reads TGTGCCAGCAGCTCCCTTTTGACAGGGGCAGAGCAGTACTTC.